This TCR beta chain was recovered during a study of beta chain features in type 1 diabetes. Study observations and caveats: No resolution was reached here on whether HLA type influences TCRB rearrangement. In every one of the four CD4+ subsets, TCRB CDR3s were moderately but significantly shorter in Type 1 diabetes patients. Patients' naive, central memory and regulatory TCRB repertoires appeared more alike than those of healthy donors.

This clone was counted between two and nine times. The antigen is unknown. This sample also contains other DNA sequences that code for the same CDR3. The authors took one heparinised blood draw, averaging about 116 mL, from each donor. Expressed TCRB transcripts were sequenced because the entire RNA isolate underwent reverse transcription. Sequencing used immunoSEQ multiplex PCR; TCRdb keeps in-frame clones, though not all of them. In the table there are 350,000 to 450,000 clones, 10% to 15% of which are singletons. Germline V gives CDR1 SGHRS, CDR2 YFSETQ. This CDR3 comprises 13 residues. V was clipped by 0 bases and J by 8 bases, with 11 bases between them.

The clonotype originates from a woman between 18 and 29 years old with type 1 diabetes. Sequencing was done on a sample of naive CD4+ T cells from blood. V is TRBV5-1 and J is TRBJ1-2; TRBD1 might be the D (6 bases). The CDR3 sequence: CASSLAAGDGYTF. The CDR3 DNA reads TGCGCCAGCAGCTTGGCCGCAGGGGACGGCTACACCTTC.